This T cell receptor beta chain was recovered during a study of cytomegalovirus exposure and HLA in healthy donors. This CDR3 has 14 residues. V was cut by 2 bases and J by 6 bases, with 13 bases left in between. CDR1 and CDR2 (germline): MNHEY, SMNVEV (reference sequence). Vbeta (60) and Jbeta (13) primers were used in the PCR. This table comes from immunoSEQ multiplex PCR, and its TCRdb copy is limited to in-frame clones, with some not included. The sample holds under 200,000 clones, about 71% seen once. The sequence came from a woman in her thirties or forties in good health and CMV-seropositive. The rearrangement uses TRBV27 and TRBJ1-1; possible D gene TRBD1, 6 bases. The sequenced sample consisted of PBMCs. The CDR3 nucleotides are TGTGCCAGCAGTTTAGTCAGGGACACCCCTGAAGCTTTCTTT. Translating it yields CASSLVRDTPEAFF.